Following are 3 T cell receptor beta chains from one sample sequenced in a study of blood T cell repertoires in COVID-19. Measured with immunoSEQ multiplex PCR; TCRdb has only the in-frame clones, and not every one. The sample has about 160,000 clones, 80% seen once. What was sequenced was PBMCs or T cells enriched from blood (not recorded which). The receptors here all came from a woman aged 60 to 75 who had recovered from COVID-19.

The chain joins TRBV1 to TRBJ1-2; whether TRBD1, the table's D call, matches the DNA was not checked. TRBV1 is a known pseudogene. This CDR3 has 18 amino acids. The CDR3 DNA sequence: TGCACCAGCAGCCAATCCAAGGGGGTATGGTCTGAGGGTTATGGCTACACCTTC. Protein: CTSSQSKGVWSEGYGYTF.

The rearrangement uses TRBV19 and TRBJ1-3; 7 nucleotides line up with TRBD1. Per the germline V gene, CDR1 is LNHDA and CDR2 is SQIVND (reference sequence). CDR3 length: 14 amino acids. Losses at the gene ends were 6 bases for V and 0 bases for J; bases not matched to a gene: 2. CDR3 DNA sequence: TGTGCCAGTAGCGGGGACAGCTCTGGAAACACCATATATTTT. Protein product: CASSGDSSGNTIYF. The variable domain in full, completed from reference TRBV19 and TRBJ1-3, reads DGGITQSPKYLFRKEGQNVTLSCEQNLNHDAMYWYRQDPGQGLRLIYYSQIVNDFQKGDIAEGYSVSREKKESFPLTVTSAQKNPTAFYLCASSGDSSGNTIYFGEGSWLTVV.

The chain carries TRBV2 and TRBJ1-2, with a tentative D call TRBD1 (5 bases). The CDR3 is 12 amino acids. Germline CDR1 and CDR2: SNHLY and FYNNEI. Trimming cost V 6 bases and J 7 bases, with 12 bases left between them. CDR3 residues: CASRLLRGGYTF. CDR3 DNA: TGTGCCAGCAGACTCCTAAGGGGTGGCTACACCTTC.